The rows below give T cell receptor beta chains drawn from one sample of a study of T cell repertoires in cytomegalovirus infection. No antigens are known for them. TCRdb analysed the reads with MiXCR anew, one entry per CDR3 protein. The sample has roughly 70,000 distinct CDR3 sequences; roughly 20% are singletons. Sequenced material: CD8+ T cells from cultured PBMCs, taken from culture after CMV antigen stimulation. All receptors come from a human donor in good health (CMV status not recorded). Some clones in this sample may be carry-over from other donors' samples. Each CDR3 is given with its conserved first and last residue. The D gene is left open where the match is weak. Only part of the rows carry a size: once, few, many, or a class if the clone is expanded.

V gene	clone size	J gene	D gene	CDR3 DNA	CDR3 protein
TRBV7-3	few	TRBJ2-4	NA	TGTGCCAGCAGCTTGGACGATCTCGCCCCCCCGGCGGACATTCAGTACTTC	CASSLDDLAPPADIQYF
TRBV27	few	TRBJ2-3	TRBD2	TGTGCCAGCAGAGCGGGGGGTACAGATACGCAGTATTTT	CASRAGGTDTQYF
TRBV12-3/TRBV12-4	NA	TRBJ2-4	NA	TGTGCCAGCAGTTTGAACGGAAACATTCAGTACTTC	CASSLNGNIQYF
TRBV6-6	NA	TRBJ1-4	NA	TGTGCCAGCAGCTCGGGCATCAGCACAACTAATGAAAAACTGTTCTTT	CASSSGISTTNEKLFF
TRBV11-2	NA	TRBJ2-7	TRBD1	TGTGCCAGCAGCGTATACAGGGGGTTCTACGAGCAGTACTTC	CASSVYRGFYEQYF
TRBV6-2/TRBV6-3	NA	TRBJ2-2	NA	TGTGCCAGCGGCTACTATCAGGGTAAAATGGCCGGGGAGCTGTTTTTT	CASGYYQGKMAGELFF
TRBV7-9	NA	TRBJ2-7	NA	TGTGCCAGCAGCTCATCAGGGTTTGGCTACGAGCAGTACTTC	CASSSSGFGYEQYF
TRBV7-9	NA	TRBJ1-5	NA	TGTGCCAGCAGCTTAGGGACCCATAGCAATCAGCCCCAGCATTTT	CASSLGTHSNQPQHF
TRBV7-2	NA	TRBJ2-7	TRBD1	TGTGCCACTTTAGCCGGGACAGGGGGCCGGCAGTACTTC	CATLAGTGGRQYF
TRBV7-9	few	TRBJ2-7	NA	TGTGCCAGCAGTTTCGGCTCCGAGCAGTACTTC	CASSFGSEQYF
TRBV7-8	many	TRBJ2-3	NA	TGTGCCAGCAGCTCCCAGGGGTCCACAGATACGCAGTATTTT	CASSSQGSTDTQYF
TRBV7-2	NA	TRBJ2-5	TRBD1	TGTGCCAGCAGCTCGGGACAGGGGATGGAGACCCAGTACTTC	CASSSGQGMETQYF
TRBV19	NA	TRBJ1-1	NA	TGTGCCAGTAGTATTCCGGGGAGGGAACCTATGAACACTGAAGCTTTCTTT	CASSIPGREPMNTEAFF
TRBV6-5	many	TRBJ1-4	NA	TGTGCCAGCGGCCTATATGGGCAGATTGATGAAAAACTGTTTTTT	CASGLYGQIDEKLFF
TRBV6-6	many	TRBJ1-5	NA	TGTGCCAGCAGAGGAAGTTCAGGGGCGAGTCAGCCCCAGCATTTT	CASRGSSGASQPQHF
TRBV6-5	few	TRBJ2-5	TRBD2	TGTGCCAGCACGGTGATAGCGGGGATCCAAGAGACCCAGTACTTC	CASTVIAGIQETQYF
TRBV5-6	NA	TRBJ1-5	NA	TGTGCCAGCAGCTTGGGCGGCAGGCCGACCCAGCCCCAGCATTTT	CASSLGGRPTQPQHF
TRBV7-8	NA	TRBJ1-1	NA	TGTGTCAGCAGCTTATGGGAGGCGGGGATGAACACTGAAGCTTTCTTT	CVSSLWEAGMNTEAFF
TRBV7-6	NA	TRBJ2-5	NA	TGTGCTAGCAGCTTAGGGGGGATTAGAGAGACCCAGTACTTC	CASSLGGIRETQYF
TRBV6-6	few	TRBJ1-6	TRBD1	TGTGCCAGCTCCCAGACAGGGTCAAATTCACCCCTCCACTTT	CASSQTGSNSPLHF
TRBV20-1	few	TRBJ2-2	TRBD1	TGCAGTGCTAGGGGGACAGGGGACACCGGGGAGCTGTTTTTT	CSARGTGDTGELFF
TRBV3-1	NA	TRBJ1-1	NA	TGTGCCAGCAGCCAAGAGAGGTACAGGGTCACTGAAGCTTTCTTT	CASSQERYRVTEAFF
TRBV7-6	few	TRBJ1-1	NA	TGTGCCAGCAGCGTGGGAATGGAAGCTTTCTTT	CASSVGMEAFF
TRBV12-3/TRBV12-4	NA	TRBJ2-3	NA	TGTGCCAGCAGTTTACAGCGGGGCACAGATACGCAGTATTTT	CASSLQRGTDTQYF
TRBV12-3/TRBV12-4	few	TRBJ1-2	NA	TGTGCCAGCAGCCCGCAGGGACTCTATGGCTACACCTTC	CASSPQGLYGYTF
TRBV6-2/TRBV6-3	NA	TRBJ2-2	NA	TGTGCCACCGCTTCGGAGGCGGCGAACACCGGGGAGCTGTTTTTT	CATASEAANTGELFF
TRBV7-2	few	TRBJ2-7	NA	TGTGCCAGCAGCTACTCTGGGTACGAGCAGTACTTC	CASSYSGYEQYF
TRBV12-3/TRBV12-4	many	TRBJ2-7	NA	TGTGCCAGCACTGCCGAGGACATCCTCAACTACGAGCAGTACTTC	CASTAEDILNYEQYF
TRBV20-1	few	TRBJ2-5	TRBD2	TGCAGTGCTAGACCCGGGACAGGGACTAGCGGTCGCGCTAAGGGGACCCAGTACTTC	CSARPGTGTSGRAKGTQYF
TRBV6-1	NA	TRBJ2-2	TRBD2	TGTGCCAGCAGTGAGTTCGGACTAGCGATCACCGGGGAGCTGTTTTTT	CASSEFGLAITGELFF
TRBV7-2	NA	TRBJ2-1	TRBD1	TGTGCCAGCAGCTTTAGGGACAGGTCCATGGAGTTCGACAATGAGCAGTTCTTC	CASSFRDRSMEFDNEQFF
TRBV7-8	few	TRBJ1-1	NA	TGTGCCAGCAGCCTACGAGCAATCAATGCGAACACTGAAGCTTTCTTT	CASSLRAINANTEAFF
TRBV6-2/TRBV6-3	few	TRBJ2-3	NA	TGTGCCAGCAGTTACGGGTCTAATACGCAGTATTTT	CASSYGSNTQYF
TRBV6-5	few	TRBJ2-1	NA	TGTGCCAGCAGTTTACAGGGTAGTGAGCAGTTCTTC	CASSLQGSEQFF
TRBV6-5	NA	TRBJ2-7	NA	TGTGCCATCTCTTCTTCCGGTAGCTCCTACGAGCAGTACTTC	CAISSSGSSYEQYF
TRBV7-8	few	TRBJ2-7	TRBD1	TGTGCCAGCAGCCCGCGGATCGGGACAGGGAACGAGCAGTACTTC	CASSPRIGTGNEQYF
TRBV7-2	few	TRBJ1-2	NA	TGTGCCAGCAGCTTACCGGGGTCCGCTGATGGCTACACCTTC	CASSLPGSADGYTF
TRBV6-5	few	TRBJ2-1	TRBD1	TGTGCCAGCAGTTACGACGGGACAGGTGGCGATGAGCAGTTCTTC	CASSYDGTGGDEQFF
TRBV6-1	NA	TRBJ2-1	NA	TGTGCCAGCAGACAGACAGAGATGATTTACAATGAGCAGTTCTTC	CASRQTEMIYNEQFF
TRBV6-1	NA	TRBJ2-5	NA	TGTGCCAGCAGTGAATCATCCGGGACTCAAGAGACCCAGTACTTC	CASSESSGTQETQYF
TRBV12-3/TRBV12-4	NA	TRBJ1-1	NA	TGTGCCAGCAGTTTAGGTCCGGGTTTTTTCGCTGAAGCTTTCTTT	CASSLGPGFFAEAFF
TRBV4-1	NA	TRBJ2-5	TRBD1	TGCGCCAGCAGCTGGAGACAGGGGTCGGGGGAGACCCAGTACTTC	CASSWRQGSGETQYF
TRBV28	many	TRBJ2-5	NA	TGTGCCAGCAACGACTTTACAGGTATCCAAGAGACCCAGTACTTC	CASNDFTGIQETQYF
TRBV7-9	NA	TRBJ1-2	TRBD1	TGTGCCAGCAATCGAAGACTCGGACAGGGTTCCTATGGCTACACCTTC	CASNRRLGQGSYGYTF
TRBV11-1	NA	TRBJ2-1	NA	TGTGCCAGCGGGCCGGGACCCAATGAGCAGTTCTTC	CASGPGPNEQFF
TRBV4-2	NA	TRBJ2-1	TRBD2	TGTGCCAGCAGCCAAGTTGACGGGGGGAAGTACTACAATGAGCAGTTCTTC	CASSQVDGGKYYNEQFF
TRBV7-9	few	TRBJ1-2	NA	TGTGCCAGCAGCTCGCCCCCCACTTTGGCTACCCGTTATGGCTACACCTTC	CASSSPPTLATRYGYTF
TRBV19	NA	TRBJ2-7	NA	TGTGCCAGTAGTATAGGTCGGGGGCGGACCTACGAGCAGTACTTC	CASSIGRGRTYEQYF
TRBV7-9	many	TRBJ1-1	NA	TGTGCCAGCAGCCACCAGGACCCCGAAGCTTTCTTT	CASSHQDPEAFF
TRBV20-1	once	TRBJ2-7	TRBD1	TGCAGTGCTAGGCGTCCCCGGGACAGTCCCTCCTACGAGCAGTGCTTC	CSARRPRDSPSYEQCF
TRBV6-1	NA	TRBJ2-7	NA	TGTGCCATACATTGGGGGGACGAGCAGTACTTC	CAIHWGDEQYF
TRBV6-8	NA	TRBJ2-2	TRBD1	TGTGCCAGCCGTAACAGGGGAGATTGGGCCGGGGAGCTGTTTTTT	CASRNRGDWAGELFF
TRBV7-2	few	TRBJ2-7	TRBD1	TGTGCCAGCACGGGTTGGAGGACAGGGGGCTACGAGCAGTACTTC	CASTGWRTGGYEQYF
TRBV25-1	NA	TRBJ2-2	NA	TGTGCCAGCAGCCTCCTGGAGACCGGGGAGCTGTTTTTT	CASSLLETGELFF
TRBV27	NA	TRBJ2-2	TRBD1	TGTGCCAGCAGTTTAACAGGGGGCACCGGGGAGCTGTTTTTT	CASSLTGGTGELFF
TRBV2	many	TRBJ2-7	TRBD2	TGTGCCAGCAGTGAAGGGGGGGGACTAGTTGGTGACGAGCAGTACTTC	CASSEGGGLVGDEQYF
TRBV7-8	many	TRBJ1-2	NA	TGTGCCAGCAGCTTAGTGGTTTTGGATGGCTACACCTTC	CASSLVVLDGYTF
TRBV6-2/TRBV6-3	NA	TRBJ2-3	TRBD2	TGTGCCAGCAGTTTCCCCGGGACTAGCGGGGCCCCGGGGGATACGCAGTATTTT	CASSFPGTSGAPGDTQYF
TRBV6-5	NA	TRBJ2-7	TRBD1	TGTGCCAGCAAGGACAGGACCCATTACGAGCAGTACTTC	CASKDRTHYEQYF
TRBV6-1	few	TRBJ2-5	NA	TGTGCCAGCAGTGATCGGGGGGCAGGAGAGACCCAGTACTTC	CASSDRGAGETQYF